The rows below give T cell receptor beta chains drawn from one sample of a study of cytomegalovirus exposure and HLA in healthy donors. Profiling relied on immunoSEQ multiplex PCR, and the TCRdb table lists in-frame clones only, not all of them. The data contain about 250,000 clones, 75% to 85% of them singletons. The sample consisted of PBMCs. The receptors derive from a girl aged 2 to 9 in good health and CMV-seronegative. Both conserved end residues are part of each CDR3. Each record gives: D gene, J gene, V gene, clone size, CDR3 protein, CDR3 DNA. A D gene is named only where the DNA matches it firmly. Not all rows give a size; the values are once, few, many and, for expanded clones, a class.

TRBD2	TRBJ2-2	TRBV2	-	CASRGTSGRTGELFF	TGTGCCAGCAGGGGGACTAGCGGGAGAACCGGGGAGCTGTTTTTT
-	TRBJ2-1	TRBV12-5	-	CASGLGLGGEQFF	TGTGCTAGTGGTTTGGGGCTAGGCGGTGAGCAGTTCTTC
-	TRBJ2-7	TRBV7-7	-	CASSLGPSASYEQYF	TGTGCCAGCAGCCTCGGGCCTAGCGCCTCCTACGAGCAGTACTTC
-	TRBJ2-7	TRBV6-6	-	CASSYSMVPRKNEQYF	TGTGCCAGCAGTTACTCGATGGTACCTAGGAAGAACGAGCAGTACTTC
-	TRBJ2-2	TRBV5-1	-	CASSLAMGQNTGELFF	TGCGCCAGCAGCTTGGCGATGGGACAAAACACCGGGGAGCTGTTTTTT
-	TRBJ2-3	TRBV28	-	CASTIAQIRADTQYF	TGTGCCAGCACCATAGCCCAAATCAGGGCAGATACGCAGTATTTT
-	TRBJ1-1	TRBV27	-	CASYRDMNTEAFF	TGTGCCAGTTACCGGGACATGAACACTGAAGCTTTCTTT
-	TRBJ2-7	TRBV7-9	-	CASSLVLYEQYF	TGTGCCAGCAGCTTAGTTCTGTACGAGCAGTACTTC
-	TRBJ2-5	TRBV29-1	-	CSVKTGQETQYF	TGCAGCGTTAAGACAGGACAAGAGACCCAGTACTTC
TRBD2	TRBJ2-3	TRBV18	once	CASSAGLAGITSTDTQYF	TGTGCCAGCTCAGCCGGACTAGCGGGGATAACTAGCACAGATACGCAGTATTTT
TRBD1	TRBJ1-3	TRBV6-1	once	CASRLQGGNTIYF	TGTGCCAGCAGGCTACAGGGGGGAAACACCATATATTTT
TRBD2	TRBJ2-4	TRBV30	-	CAWSLGLAGGLAKNIQYF	TGTGCCTGGAGCCTAGGACTAGCGGGGGGCCTAGCCAAAAACATTCAGTACTTC
-	TRBJ1-1	TRBV5-8	-	CASSYDTGNTEAFF	TGTGCCAGCAGTTATGATACAGGGAACACTGAAGCTTTCTTT
TRBD2	TRBJ2-7	TRBV30	-	CAWEGTSGTFSEQYF	TGTGCCTGGGAAGGGACTAGCGGGACCTTCTCCGAGCAGTACTTC
-	TRBJ1-3	TRBV9	-	CASSTRGRNGNTIYF	TGTGCCAGCAGCACTCGGGGAAGGAATGGAAACACCATATATTTT
-	TRBJ1-1	TRBV18	-	CASSPGGGTLQAFF	TGTGCCAGCTCACCCGGGGGAGGGACCCTCCAAGCTTTCTTT
TRBD1	TRBJ1-1	TRBV7-9	once	CASSAKPGQLNTEAFF	TGTGCCAGCAGCGCCAAACCGGGACAGTTGAACACTGAAGCTTTCTTT
TRBD1	TRBJ2-7	TRBV29-1	-	CSVEGQGYEQYF	TGCAGCGTTGAAGGACAGGGTTACGAGCAGTACTTC
TRBD2	TRBJ2-7	TRBV4-1	-	CASSQGLAGSAYEQYF	TGCGCCAGCAGCCAGGGACTAGCGGGATCCGCCTACGAGCAGTACTTC
TRBD1	TRBJ1-2	TRBV6-1	-	CASSGSGGANYGYTF	TGTGCCAGCAGTGGTTCAGGGGGCGCGAACTATGGCTACACCTTC
TRBD1	TRBJ2-7	TRBV19	-	CASGQGESYEQYF	TGTGCCAGTGGACAGGGGGAGAGCTACGAGCAGTACTTC
-	TRBJ2-7	TRBV9	-	CASSKGGSEQYF	TGTGCCAGCAGCAAAGGGGGTAGCGAGCAGTACTTC
TRBD2	TRBJ2-1	TRBV28	-	CASSPGGEQFF	TGTGCCAGCAGCCCGGGGGGTGAGCAGTTCTTC
TRBD1	TRBJ1-5	TRBV19	-	CASSSQGGYHSNQPQHF	TGTGCCAGTAGTTCCCAGGGGGGATACCATAGCAATCAGCCCCAGCATTTT